Below, one T cell receptor beta chain is given with its context. Its target is not known. V dropped 8 bases and J dropped 6 bases, with 16 bases sitting between them. CDR3 length: 13 amino acids. CDR1 is LNHDA, CDR2 SQIVND, per germline (reference sequence). CD4+ cell separation produced CD45RA+ naive and CD45RA-negative memory subsets. The record originates from a study of shared clonotypes between healthy human individuals. Study conclusions and caveats: The naive CD4 repertoires of several donors were compared, and approximately 5.3% of clonotypes were shared. Among the subsets, naive ones generally showed larger estimated richness than memory ones. Clonotypes shared by all four donors outscored non-shared clonotypes in generation probability.

This table comes from immunoSEQ multiplex PCR, and its TCRdb copy is limited to in-frame clones, with some not included. Among 1,500,000 or so clones, 98% to 99% were seen once, and the ten largest hold about 0.34%. The receptor was isolated from a man in his thirties or forties in good health. Sequenced sample: naive CD4+ T cells sorted from blood. Noted subset: CD45RA+ positively selected. The chain couples TRBV19 to TRBJ1-2; D is unresolved. CDR3 loop: CASHEWGLDGYTF. The DNA of the CDR3 is TGTGCCAGTCACGAGTGGGGTTTAGATGGCTACACCTTC.